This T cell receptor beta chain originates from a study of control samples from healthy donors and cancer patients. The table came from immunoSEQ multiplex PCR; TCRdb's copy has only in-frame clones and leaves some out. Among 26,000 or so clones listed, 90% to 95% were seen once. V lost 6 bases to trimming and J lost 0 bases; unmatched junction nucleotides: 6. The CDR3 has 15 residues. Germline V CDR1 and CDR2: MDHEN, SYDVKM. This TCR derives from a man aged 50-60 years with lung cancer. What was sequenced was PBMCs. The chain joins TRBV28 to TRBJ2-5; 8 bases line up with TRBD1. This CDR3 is CASSPGQGYQETQYF. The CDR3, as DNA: TGTGCCAGCAGCCCCGGACAGGGCTACCAAGAGACCCAGTACTTC. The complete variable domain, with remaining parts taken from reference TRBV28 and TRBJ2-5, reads DVKVTQSSRYLVKRTGEKVFLECVQDMDHENMFWYRQDPGLGLRLIYFSYDVKMKEKGDIPEGYSVSREKKERFSLILESASTNQTSMYLCASSPGQGYQETQYFGPGTRLLVL.